This entry features one TCR beta chain sequence. A much larger clone is a single base away; this may be a read error. The data derive from a study of tumor-infiltrating lymphocytes in oesophageal squamous cell carcinoma. TCRdb reprocessed the PCR reads via MiXCR and lists one record per CDR3 protein. The sample lists roughly 20,000 distinct CDR3 sequences, over 40% occurring once. This CDR3 spans 15 amino acids. Germline V lookup: CDR1 MNHEY, CDR2 SVGAGI. This TCR was recovered from a male donor with esophageal squamous cell carcinoma. This chain uses TRBV6-5 with TRBJ2-3, with 7 bases lining up with TRBD1. The DNA matches TRBJ2-1 better at its end, which makes the J call doubtful. The sample was normal esophageal tissue next to the tumor. CDR3: CASSYSLDRTYEQFF. DNA for the CDR3: TGTGCCAGCAGTTACTCTCTGGACAGGACCTACGAGCAGTTCTTC.